The 28 T cell receptor beta chains given below trace back to one sample, sequenced in a study of T cell repertoires and HLA-DP antigens. These receptors lack a known antigen. Sequencing was performed with immunoSEQ multiplex PCR; in TCRdb, only in-frame clones are kept and a portion is missing. This table has some 110,000 clones, 90% to 95% appearing once. The sequenced sample was CD4+ T cells from PBMCs. The receptor set was obtained from a woman under 30 in good health and CMV-seronegative.

The chain recombines TRBV14 with TRBJ2-7, with D perhaps given as TRBD1 or TRBD2 (5 bases each). CDR3 size: 17 residues. Trimming pared 0 bases from V and 0 bases from J, leaving 15 bases between. Germline CDR1 reads SGHDN; CDR2 reads FVKESK. The CDR3 sequence is CASSQDWGTFSSYEQYV. CDR3 coding DNA: TGTGCCAGCAGCCAAGATTGGGGGACGTTCAGCTCCTACGAGCAGTACGTC.

The sample holds a few counts of this clone. The rearrangement joins TRBV2 to TRBJ1-2; D remains unclear. Trimming pared 6 bases from V and 8 bases from J, leaving 16 bases between. Germline lookup yields CDR1 SNHLY and CDR2 FYNNEI. The CDR3 runs 13 residues. The CDR3 loop reads CASRPFGERGYTF. In DNA form, the CDR3 reads TGTGCCAGCAGACCCTTCGGGGAAAGAGGCTACACCTTC.

This clone has only one observation. The chain employs TRBV27 and TRBJ2-5; 8 bases agree with TRBD1. This CDR3 has 19 amino acids. The J segment lost 4 bases and the V segment lost 3 bases, leaving 19 bases of the junction unmatched. The germline V gene encodes CDR1 MNHEY and CDR2 SMNVEV (reference sequence). CDR3 bases: TGTGCCAGCAGTTTTTTGACGGTGGGGGGCCCCAGGGGGCGAGAGACCCAGTACTTC. Protein: CASSFLTVGGPRGRETQYF.

The rearrangement uses TRBV2 and TRBJ2-5; D not resolved. CDR3 size: 14 residues. The germline V gene has CDR1 SNHLY and CDR2 FYNNEI. Trimming left V 3 bases short and J 2 bases short, with 10 bases between. The CDR3: CASSDLSRQETQYF. As DNA, the CDR3 is TGTGCCAGCAGTGATCTTTCCCGACAAGAGACCCAGTACTTC.

The rearrangement links TRBV19 to TRBJ2-3; 10 positions match TRBD2. The ends lost 3 bases at V and 2 bases at J; junction bases unmatched: 5. Germline loops: CDR1 LNHDA, CDR2 SQIVND (reference sequence). The CDR3 contains 16 residues. CDR3 region: CASSILAGGFTDTQYF. CDR3 nucleotides: TGTGCCAGTAGTATTTTAGCGGGGGGCTTCACAGATACGCAGTATTTT.

V and J are TRBV14 and TRBJ2-1; D is perhaps TRBD2 (5 bases). The CDR3 totals 13 residues. Trimming left V 3 bases short and J 4 bases short, with 7 bases between. Germline values: CDR1 SGHDN, CDR2 FVKESK. For the CDR3, the DNA is TGTGCCAGCAGCCACGGGAATTACAATGAGCAGTTCTTC. It yields the protein CASSHGNYNEQFF.

This clone was picked up one time. The chain links TRBV5-1 to TRBJ1-1; 9 bases match TRBD1. V gave up 0 bases and J gave up 7 bases; unmatched junction bases: 4. CDR3 length equals 14 residues. Germline values: CDR1 SGHRS, CDR2 YFSETQ. The CDR3 reads CASSLVTGGNEAFF. CDR3 sequence (DNA): TGCGCCAGCAGCTTGGTGACAGGGGGGAATGAAGCTTTCTTT.

V is TRBV19 and J is TRBJ2-1, with D unresolved. The germline V gene has CDR1 LNHDA and CDR2 SQIVND (reference sequence). V gave up 3 bases and J gave up 0 bases, with 15 bases separating them. CDR3 length: 17 residues. CDR3 DNA: TGTGCCAGTAGTATCGACCATCTCAGCTCCTCCTACAATGAGCAGTTCTTC. As protein: CASSIDHLSSSYNEQFF.

This chain joins TRBV5-5 and TRBJ2-7; D is perhaps TRBD1 (6 bases). The CDR3 spans 16 residues. V was trimmed by 0 bases and J by 2 bases, leaving 15 bases between them. CDR1 and CDR2 (germline): SGHKS, YYEKEE (reference sequence). CDR3 in amino acids: CASSLVGLAGAYEQYF. CDR3 coding DNA: TGTGCCAGCAGCTTGGTTGGTCTGGCAGGGGCCTACGAGCAGTACTTC.

The chain couples TRBV5-1 to TRBJ1-3; the match to TRBD1 covers 9 bases. CDR1 is SGHRS and CDR2 is YFSETQ in the germline V gene. V dropped 4 bases and J dropped 9; count of bases not matched to a gene: 8. This CDR3 region has 14 residues. The CDR3 nucleotides are TGCGCCAGCAGCGCGGGACAGGGAGAAGGCACCATATATTTT. This encodes CASSAGQGEGTIYF.

The chain uses TRBV7-9 and TRBJ2-2, with 14 nucleotides matching TRBD2. J lost 1 base, V lost 6 bases, and 4 bases had no gene match. This CDR3 spans 17 amino acids. Germline V gives CDR1 SEHNR, CDR2 FQNEAQ (reference sequence). Here the CDR3 DNA reads TGTGCCAGCAGTCGCGGACTAGCGGGGGGGAACACCGGGGAGCTGTTTTTT. It encodes CASSRGLAGGNTGELFF.

This chain links TRBV6-5 with TRBJ2-2; the match to TRBD1 covers 8 bases. Germline lookup yields CDR1 MNHEY and CDR2 SVGAGI. This CDR3 region has 13 residues. Trimming took 10 bases from V and 7 from J; bases not matched to a gene: 8. The CDR3 nucleotides read TGTGCCATGCCGACAGGGGTAAACGGGGAGCTGTTTTTT. Amino acid sequence: CAMPTGVNGELFF.

The rearrangement uses TRBV6-6 and TRBJ1-2; D is unresolved. Germline CDR1 and CDR2: MNHNY and SVGAGI (reference sequence). V was clipped by 5 bases and J by 8 bases, with 12 bases between them. This CDR3 is 12 amino acids long. CDR3 nucleotides: TGTGCCAGCAGTGACGGGATTTACGGCTACACCTTC. Amino acid sequence: CASSDGIYGYTF.

The gene calls are TRBV6-5 and TRBJ1-2; D not resolved. V was cut by 4 bases and J by 4 bases, with 16 bases left in between. CDR3 length: 15 residues. Germline CDR1 is MNHEY and CDR2 is SVGAGI. CDR3 nucleotide sequence: TGTGCCAGCAGTTCCCCCCCCGGGTCCCTCTATGGCTACACCTTC. It specifies CASSSPPGSLYGYTF.

The rearrangement joins TRBV20-1 to TRBJ1-1; D remains ambiguous. The germline V gene encodes CDR1 DFQATT and CDR2 SNEGSKA (reference sequence). The V and J ends lost 4 bases and 5 bases respectively, with 8 bases between them. CDR3 length equals 11 residues. CDR3 protein: CSATLYTEAFF. CDR3 coding DNA: TGCAGTGCTACCCTTTATACTGAAGCTTTCTTT.

The chain recombines TRBV5-1 with TRBJ1-1; weak D call: TRBD1 (5 bases). CDR3 size: 16 residues. Germline V gene lookup returns CDR1 SGHRS and CDR2 YFSETQ. Trimming shortened V by 1 base and J by 0 bases, and 13 bases separated the two germline ends. The CDR3 nucleotides are TGCGCCAGCAGCTTGAGGGTGCAGGGTCTGAACACTGAAGCTTTCTTT. Amino acid sequence: CASSLRVQGLNTEAFF.

V gene TRBV4-3 combines with J gene TRBJ1-4; a possible D gene is TRBD1 (6 bases). This CDR3 comprises 17 residues. V was clipped by 3 bases and J by 5 bases, with 19 bases between them. Germline-derived CDR1 and CDR2 are LGHNA and YSLEER. The CDR3 sequence: CASSQVGSGTRNEKLFF. CDR3 DNA sequence: TGCGCCAGCAGCCAGGTAGGCTCCGGGACAAGAAATGAAAAACTGTTTTTT.

V is TRBV7-2 and J is TRBJ1-3; D unclear. Germline loops: CDR1 SGHTA, CDR2 FQGNSA. The V end was cut by 1 base, the J end by 0 bases, with 1 base between. The CDR3 length is 13 residues. CDR3 region: CASSLGSGNTIYF. The CDR3 DNA is TGTGCCAGCAGCTTAGGCTCTGGAAACACCATATATTTT.

This clone was found once. The rearrangement uses TRBV14 and TRBJ2-1, with D hard to call. Germline V lookup: CDR1 SGHDN, CDR2 FVKESK. This CDR3 is built from 13 residues. Trimming cost V 2 bases and J 3 bases, with 5 bases left between them. Here the CDR3 DNA reads TGTGCCAGCAGCCAAAGTAACTACAATGAGCAGTTCTTC. This translates into CASSQSNYNEQFF.

The chain recombines TRBV6-6 with TRBJ2-1; D is undetermined. Per the germline V gene, CDR1 is MNHNY and CDR2 is SVGAGI (reference sequence). The V and J ends lost 2 bases and 1 base respectively, with 9 bases between them. This CDR3 has 15 residues. The CDR3 reads CASSYRPESYNEQFF. For the CDR3, the DNA is TGTGCCAGCAGTTACCGTCCGGAGTCCTACAATGAGCAGTTCTTC.

The DNA of the CDR3 is TGTGCCTGGGGCGGGGTGGCTAGCAGGGATGAGCAGTTCTTC. Protein sequence: CAWGGVASRDEQFF. The J gene is TRBJ2-1, the V gene TRBV30; possibly TRBD2 for D (6 bases). Germline values: CDR1 GTSNPN, CDR2 SVGIG (reference sequence). The CDR3 extends over 14 amino acids. Trimming removed 5 bases from V and 8 bases from J, with 19 bases in between. Complete variable domain (other parts from reference TRBV30 and TRBJ2-1): SQTIHQWPATLVQPVGSPLSLECTVEGTSNPNLYWYRQAAGRGLQLLFYSVGIGQISSEVPQNLSASRPQDRQFILSSKKLLLSDSGFYLCAWGGVASRDEQFFGPGTRLTVL.

This chain's CDR3 is CASSSRAGQSSYGYTF. CDR3 bases: TGCGCCAGCAGCTCCAGAGCCGGACAGAGCTCCTATGGCTACACCTTC. The rearrangement links TRBV5-1 to TRBJ1-2; possible D gene TRBD1, 6 bases. This CDR3 is built from 16 residues. The V end lost 3 bases, the J end lost 4 bases, and 19 bases lay between the germline ends. Germline CDR1 is SGHRS and CDR2 is YFSETQ.

CDR3 amino acids: CASSLDRQGANYGYTF. The CDR3 coding sequence is TGTGCCAGCAGCTTAGATAGACAGGGAGCTAACTATGGCTACACCTTC. The V call is TRBV7-8, the J call TRBJ1-2; 7 bases agree with TRBD1. V lost 1 base to trimming and J lost 0 bases; unmatched junction nucleotides: 5. CDR3 length equals 16 residues. Germline CDR1 SGHVS, CDR2 FQNEAQ.

The chain couples TRBV28 to TRBJ2-2; the D gene is possibly TRBD1 (8 bases). V lost 6 bases and J 4 bases, leaving 15 bases between the germline ends. The CDR3 covers 15 residues. CDR1 and CDR2 from the germline V gene are MDHEN and SYDVKM. The CDR3 DNA sequence: TGTGCCAGCAGGAAACAGGGGGAGGGCACCGGGGAGCTGTTTTTT. As protein: CASRKQGEGTGELFF. The full variable domain, rest sourced from reference TRBV28 and TRBJ2-2, is DVKVTQSSRYLVKRTGEKVFLECVQDMDHENMFWYRQDPGLGLRLIYFSYDVKMKEKGDIPEGYSVSREKKERFSLILESASTNQTSMYLCASRKQGEGTGELFFGEGSRLTVL.

The rearrangement links TRBV5-4 to TRBJ1-1, with 7 bases identical to TRBD1. Germline-derived CDR1 and CDR2 are SGHNT and YYREEE (reference sequence). The CDR3 extends over 13 amino acids. V lost 9 bases to trimming and J lost 1 base; unmatched junction nucleotides: 6. CDR3 nucleotide sequence: TGTGCCACTTACAGGGGCGGGAACACTGAAGCTTTCTTT. This gives the protein CATYRGGNTEAFF.

This chain uses TRBV7-9 with TRBJ2-6; tentative D call: TRBD1 (6 bases). V was cut by 0 bases and J by 2 bases, with 8 bases left in between. CDR3 length equals 16 residues. Germline CDR1 is SEHNR and CDR2 is FQNEAQ (reference sequence). The CDR3 coding sequence is TGTGCCAGCAGCTTAGCTCCAGGGGCTGGGGCCAACGTCCTGACTTTC. It encodes CASSLAPGAGANVLTF.

V gene TRBV4-1 combines with J gene TRBJ1-1, with D perhaps matching TRBD1 (5 bases). The germline V gene encodes CDR1 MGHRA and CDR2 YSYEKL. The CDR3 has 16 amino acids. Trimming removed 10 bases at V and 1 base at J, with 22 bases between. CDR3 coding DNA: TGCGCCACCTCAGTGGGGACGGGAGCCACGAACACTGAAGCTTTCTTT. It specifies CATSVGTGATNTEAFF.

The V gene is TRBV7-3, the J gene TRBJ1-6; no reliable D call. The germline CDR1 and CDR2 sequences are SGHTA and FQGTGA. Between the trimmed V and J ends, which lost 5 bases and 8 bases, there was a span of 10 bases. This CDR3 has 13 amino acids. The CDR3 coding sequence is TGTGCCAGCAGCCCTGAGGCGGATTCACCCCTCCACTTT. Its translation: CASSPEADSPLHF.